Listed here are 29 T cell receptor beta chains from one sample, sequenced in a study of T cell responses to AZD1222 COVID-19 vaccine. Libraries were prepared by immunoSEQ multiplex PCR; TCRdb keeps only in-frame clonotypes and omits some of them. The sample records 130,000 to 150,000 clones, around 91% being singletons. The sequencing here drew on peripheral blood, taken on day 0 of AZD1222 vaccination. The source is an adult in good health.

J is TRBJ2-7 and V is TRBV7-9, with D unresolved. Germline CDR1 and CDR2: SEHNR and FQNEAQ (reference sequence). The CDR3 totals 14 residues. Trimming cost V 2 bases and J 0 bases, with 8 bases left between them. In nucleotides, the CDR3 is TGTGCCAGCAGCTTATGGGGTCCCTCCTACGAGCAGTACTTC. Translating it yields CASSLWGPSYEQYF.

The chain links TRBV28 to TRBJ2-1; the match to TRBD2 covers 14 bases. The CDR3 has 20 amino acids. The ends lost 5 bases at V and 4 bases at J; junction bases unmatched: 16. Per germline, CDR1 MDHEN and CDR2 SYDVKM. The CDR3 DNA is TGTGCCAGCAGTCATAGAGGGACTAGCGGGAGCTTCCTCCGGTACAATGAGCAGTTCTTC. Translated, it gives CASSHRGTSGSFLRYNEQFF. Supplemented by reference TRBV28 and TRBJ2-1, the full variable domain reads DVKVTQSSRYLVKRTGEKVFLECVQDMDHENMFWYRQDPGLGLRLIYFSYDVKMKEKGDIPEGYSVSREKKERFSLILESASTNQTSMYLCASSHRGTSGSFLRYNEQFFGPGTRLTVL.

The chain couples TRBV7-2 to TRBJ2-1, with D possibly being TRBD1 (6 bases). The ends were cut back, 1 base at V and 7 bases at J, with 17 bases in the middle. Germline V CDR1 and CDR2: SGHTA, FQGNSA. This CDR3 contains 16 residues. The CDR3 loop reads CASSLVSQGVNNEQFF. The CDR3 DNA follows: TGTGCCAGCAGCTTAGTCTCACAGGGAGTAAATAATGAGCAGTTCTTC.

The V and J genes are TRBV5-1 and TRBJ2-3; D perhaps matches TRBD2 (6 bases). Trimming took off 4 bases at V and 2 bases at J, with 11 bases between the two ends. The CDR3 is 14 residues long. Per germline, CDR1 SGHRS and CDR2 YFSETQ. The DNA of the CDR3 is TGCGCCAGCAGCATCGAGCGGGTCACAGATACGCAGTATTTT. Protein product: CASSIERVTDTQYF.

The rearrangement uses TRBV24-1 and TRBJ1-2; 9 bases line up with TRBD1. This CDR3 comprises 15 residues. Germline V gene data show CDR1 as KGHDR and CDR2 as SFDVKD. The V gene end was trimmed by 4 bases and the J gene end by 4 bases; junction bases not matched to a gene: 6. CDR3 nucleotide sequence: TGTGCCACCAGTGAGCGCGGGACAGGGACCTATGGCTACACCTTC. Protein sequence: CATSERGTGTYGYTF.

The chain links TRBV28 to TRBJ1-1; possible D gene TRBD1, 5 bases. Trimming removed 4 bases from V and 8 bases from J, with 8 bases in between. The CDR3 covers 11 residues. The germline gives CDR1 MDHEN, CDR2 SYDVKM. The chain's CDR3 is CASSSGLEAFF. CDR3 coding DNA: TGTGCCAGCAGTTCGGGACTGGAAGCTTTCTTT.

This chain uses TRBV4-3 with TRBJ1-6, with D possibly matching TRBD1 (5 bases). The CDR3 sequence is 16 residues long. V was clipped by 1 base and J by 9 bases, with 16 bases between them. Germline CDR1 is LGHNA and CDR2 is YSLEER. The CDR3 coding sequence is TGCGCCAGCAGCCAAGTCCATGGTGGGGCAGGTTCACCCCTCCACTTT. It yields the protein CASSQVHGGAGSPLHF.

This rearrangement joins TRBV29-1 to TRBJ2-2, with D possibly matching TRBD2 (6 bases). The germline V and J ends were trimmed by 6 bases and 0 bases, with 14 bases remaining between them. Germline V CDR1 and CDR2: SQVTM, ANQGSEA. The CDR3 extends over 15 amino acids. CDR3 residues: CSVKGLAPNTGELFF. Written as DNA, the CDR3 is TGCAGCGTCAAAGGGCTAGCGCCGAACACCGGGGAGCTGTTTTTT.

The rearrangement links TRBV19 to TRBJ2-7, with 9 bases that match TRBD1. The length of the CDR3 is 15 residues. CDR1 is LNHDA and CDR2 is SQIVND in the germline V gene (reference sequence). Trimming removed 1 base from V and 0 bases from J; junction bases left unmatched: 1. For the CDR3, the DNA is TGTGCCAGTAGTATAGGGACAGGGGTCTCCTACGAGCAGTACTTC. This gives the protein CASSIGTGVSYEQYF.

CDR3 in amino acids: CASSPGRDNSPLHF. In DNA, the CDR3 is TGTGCCAGCAGCCCCGGACGGGATAATTCACCCCTCCACTTT. V is TRBV13 and J is TRBJ1-6, with unresolved D. Trimming removed 5 bases from V and 5 bases from J, with 10 bases in between. CDR1 and CDR2 from the germline V gene are PRHDT and FYEKMQ (reference sequence). The CDR3 is 14 residues long.

The V call is TRBV19, the J call TRBJ1-3; TRBD1 agrees at 8 bases. Germline assignment: CDR1 LNHDA and CDR2 SQIVND (reference sequence). J was trimmed by 2 bases and V by 7 bases; bases with no gene match: 4. This CDR3 has 14 amino acids. CDR3 in DNA: TGTGCCAGTAAACTCAGGGGGCCTGGAAACACCATATATTTT. Its protein product is CASKLRGPGNTIYF.

V gene TRBV27 combines with J gene TRBJ2-7; 7 nucleotides agree with TRBD2. CDR1 and CDR2 (germline): MNHEY, SMNVEV (reference sequence). V was clipped by 5 bases and J by 9 bases; unmatched bases: 16. The CDR3 is 15 amino acids. The CDR3 DNA is TGTGCCAGCAGTGGGTCCCTAGGGAGGGAGCCGAGGCAGTACTTC. The encoded protein is CASSGSLGREPRQYF.

This clone was counted only a few times. The rearrangement uses TRBV3-1 (or the pseudogene TRBV3-2) and TRBJ1-1; D gene uncertain. The CDR3 is 11 residues long. The ends were cut back, 2 bases at V and 6 bases at J, with 4 bases in the middle. Germline V gene sequence: CDR1 LGHDT, CDR2 YNNKEL (reference sequence). The CDR3 sequence is CASSQPPEAFF. CDR3 DNA: TGTGCCAGCAGCCAACCCCCTGAAGCTTTCTTT.

In this sample, this clone turned up once. V is TRBV4-1 and J is TRBJ1-3; D is unresolved. V was clipped by 3 bases and J by 4 bases, with 13 bases between them. CDR3 length equals 15 residues. Germline assignment: CDR1 MGHRA and CDR2 YSYEKL. CDR3 sequence: CASSHLSMAGNTIYF. The CDR3 DNA is TGCGCCAGCAGCCATTTATCAATGGCAGGAAACACCATATATTTT.

The rearrangement joins TRBV23-1 to TRBJ1-1; D is possibly TRBD1 (6 bases). TRBV23-1 is labeled an ORF, and its function is uncertain. With 3 bases removed from V and 5 bases from J, the gap between germline ends came to 10 bases. The CDR3 runs to 13 residues. As DNA, the CDR3 is TGCGCCAGCAGTCAGTACAGGGAGACTGAAGCTTTCTTT. Translation gives CASSQYRETEAFF.

The chain has TRBV6-5 and TRBJ2-7; the D gene is possibly TRBD1 (6 bases). Looked up from germline, CDR1 is MNHEY and CDR2 is SVGAGI. The CDR3 runs 14 residues. V was trimmed by 3 bases and J by 1 base, leaving 10 bases between them. CDR3 in amino acids: CASSYSGVSYEQYF. DNA for the CDR3: TGTGCCAGCAGTTATTCAGGGGTATCCTACGAGCAGTACTTC.

This chain links TRBV19 with TRBJ1-1; 7 nucleotides match TRBD1. CDR3 size: 16 residues. With V trimmed by 4 bases and J by 1 base, 9 bases remained unmatched. Germline CDR1 reads LNHDA; CDR2 reads SQIVND (reference sequence). CDR3 coding DNA: TGTGCCAGTAGTACCCGGGACAGCTGGGGGAACACTGAAGCTTTCTTT. Protein: CASSTRDSWGNTEAFF.

The rearrangement links TRBV6-2 or TRBV6-3 to TRBJ1-1; a possible D gene is TRBD1 (6 bases). The CDR3 length is 12 residues. Germline CDR1 is MNHEY and CDR2 is SVGEGT. Trimming stripped 6 bases from V and 6 bases from J, with 11 bases between. CDR3 residues: CASSGTFAEAFF. DNA of the CDR3: TGTGCCAGCAGCGGGACATTTGCTGAAGCTTTCTTT.

The table lists this clone with a few counts. The rearrangement uses TRBV5-1 and TRBJ2-1; 12 positions agree with TRBD2. Germline V gene sequence: CDR1 SGHRS, CDR2 YFSETQ. The CDR3 length is 14 residues. V shed 4 bases and J 8 bases; nucleotides not matched to a gene: 4. The CDR3 DNA is TGCGCCAGCAGCCCGGGACTAGCGGGCTATGAGCAGTTCTTC. It codes for CASSPGLAGYEQFF.

To note about this clone: Other DNA sequences in the same sample also yield this CDR3. The chain recombines TRBV5-1 with TRBJ2-1; D is unclear. The length of the CDR3 is 13 residues. Per germline, CDR1 SGHRS and CDR2 YFSETQ. Trimming took off 0 bases at V and 6 bases at J, with 7 bases between the two ends. In nucleotides, the CDR3 is TGCGCCAGCAGCTTGGTGGGCGGCAATGAGCAGTTCTTC. The encoded protein is CASSLVGGNEQFF.

CDR3 DNA sequence: TGTGCCAGCAGCCCTCCCGGGACCTACGAGCAGTACTTC. Protein product: CASSPPGTYEQYF. The chain links TRBV7-3 to TRBJ2-7; tentative D call: TRBD2 (5 bases). CDR1 and CDR2 (germline): SGHTA, FQGTGA. The ends were cut back, 5 bases at V and 2 bases at J, with 10 bases in the middle. The length of the CDR3 is 13 residues.

V gene TRBV7-9 combines with J gene TRBJ2-5, with D perhaps matching TRBD2 (5 bases). CDR1 is SEHNR and CDR2 is FQNEAQ in the germline V gene (reference sequence). This CDR3 is built from 14 residues. Trimming pared 5 bases from V and 3 bases from J, leaving 13 bases between. The CDR3 spells CASSPPRVKETQYF. CDR3 bases: TGTGCCAGCAGCCCCCCGCGGGTAAAAGAGACCCAGTACTTC.

This chain uses TRBV5-1 with TRBJ2-3, with TRBD2 matching 8 bases. The CDR3 length is 17 residues. Germline V CDR1 and CDR2: SGHRS, YFSETQ. J lost 6 bases, V lost 4 bases, and 16 bases had no gene match. The CDR3 region has the DNA TGCGCCAGCAGCCTGGCCCCTAGCGGGCCCGGGGGGGATACGCAGTATTTT. Residues: CASSLAPSGPGGDTQYF.

The chain combines TRBV5-1 with TRBJ2-3; D is possibly TRBD2 (6 bases). The germline gives CDR1 SGHRS, CDR2 YFSETQ. Trimming took off 0 bases at V and 3 bases at J, with 17 bases between the two ends. The CDR3 has 17 residues. The CDR3 region is CASSLEGSTGGTDTQYF. The DNA of the CDR3 is TGCGCCAGCAGCTTGGAAGGCAGCACCGGGGGAACAGATACGCAGTATTTT. The variable domain in full, with the rest retrieved from reference TRBV5-1 and TRBJ2-3, is KAGVTQTPRYLIKTRGQQVTLSCSPISGHRSVSWYQQTPGQGLQFLFEYFSETQRNKGNFPGRFSGRQFSNSRSEMNVSTLELGDSALYLCASSLEGSTGGTDTQYFGPGTRLTVL.

This clone was seen only a few times. The V gene is TRBV9, the J gene TRBJ1-6, with D possibly matching TRBD1 (5 bases). Germline CDR1 and CDR2: SGDLS and YYNGEE. This CDR3 is 17 amino acids long. Trimming cost V 3 bases and J 7 bases, with 20 bases left between them. The CDR3 here is CASSAGRGERYNSPLHF. CDR3 DNA sequence: TGTGCCAGCAGCGCGGGTCGAGGGGAGAGATACAATTCACCCCTCCACTTT.

The rearrangement links TRBV28 to TRBJ2-7; D not resolved. The CDR3 spans 14 residues. The V end lost 5 bases, the J end lost 1 base, and 12 bases lay between the germline ends. CDR1 is MDHEN and CDR2 is SYDVKM in the germline V gene. The CDR3 reads CASSPGGASYEQYF. The CDR3 coding sequence is TGTGCCAGCAGTCCCGGCGGTGCTTCCTACGAGCAGTACTTC.

The chain carries TRBV28 and TRBJ2-5; TRBD2 agrees at 12 bases. V lost 7 bases to trimming and J lost 3 bases; unmatched junction nucleotides: 12. Germline CDR1 reads MDHEN; CDR2 reads SYDVKM. The CDR3 has 17 amino acids. CDR3 in DNA: TGTGCCAGCACGACACTGGGACTAGCGGGCCTCGAAGAGACCCAGTACTTC. Translation: CASTTLGLAGLEETQYF.

The CDR3 region is CASSLGQGRNEQFF. Written as DNA, the CDR3 is TGTGCCAGCAGCTTAGGGCAGGGTCGCAATGAGCAGTTCTTC. The V gene is TRBV7-6, the J gene TRBJ2-1; maybe TRBD1 (5 bases). This CDR3 spans 14 amino acids. CDR1 and CDR2 from the germline V gene are SGHVS and FNYEAQ. V dropped 1 base and J dropped 6 bases, with 10 bases sitting between them.

The chain links TRBV28 to TRBJ1-4; D may be TRBD1 (6 bases). This CDR3 has 14 amino acids. Germline V gene lookup returns CDR1 MDHEN and CDR2 SYDVKM. With 5 bases removed from V and 8 bases from J, the gap between germline ends came to 15 bases. The CDR3 bases are TGTGCCAGCAGTCGCGGACAGATTGGGGAAAAACTGTTTTTT. Translation: CASSRGQIGEKLFF. The whole variable domain, filled in from reference TRBV28 and TRBJ1-4, reads DVKVTQSSRYLVKRTGEKVFLECVQDMDHENMFWYRQDPGLGLRLIYFSYDVKMKEKGDIPEGYSVSREKKERFSLILESASTNQTSMYLCASSRGQIGEKLFFGSGTQLSVL.